Below, 9 T cell receptor beta chains from the same sample are listed, as sequenced in a study of T cell responses to AZD1222 COVID-19 vaccine. Method: immunoSEQ multiplex PCR; TCRdb's copy keeps in-frame clones and lacks some. The sample includes 120,000 or so clones, less than 95% of them seen just once. This specimen consisted of peripheral blood, obtained 28 days after the second AZD1222 dose. These receptor sequences come from an adult who received the AZD1222 COVID-19 vaccine.

The chain joins TRBV6-5 to TRBJ2-1, with unresolved D. CDR1 MNHEY and CDR2 SVGAGI come from the germline V gene. The CDR3 is made up of 14 amino acids. With 5 bases removed from V and 9 bases from J, the gap between germline ends came to 17 bases. The CDR3 reads CASSPTRSGGEQFF. The DNA of the CDR3 is TGTGCCAGCAGTCCCACGCGCTCGGGTGGTGAGCAGTTCTTC.

The chain couples TRBV28 to TRBJ1-1; tentatively, D is TRBD1 (6 bases). From germline, CDR1 is MDHEN and CDR2 SYDVKM. V lost 7 bases and J 4 bases, leaving 10 bases between the germline ends. This CDR3 has 12 residues. CDR3 DNA: TGTGCCAGCACACAGGGTGGCACTGAAGCTTTCTTT. Residues: CASTQGGTEAFF.

The rearrangement links TRBV2 to TRBJ1-6, with 8 positions matching TRBD1. The CDR3 is made up of 12 amino acids. Per germline, CDR1 SNHLY and CDR2 FYNNEI. Here the CDR3 DNA reads TGTGCTCTCGACAGGGGAAGTTCACCCCTCCACTTT. It yields the protein CALDRGSSPLHF.

This chain joins TRBV18 and TRBJ2-1; 8 bases agree with TRBD2. This CDR3 region has 14 residues. CDR1 is KGHSH and CDR2 is LQKENI in the germline V gene. Trimming took 7 bases from V and 4 from J; bases not matched to a gene: 6. DNA for the CDR3: TGTGCCAGCTACGACGCTAGCGGGTACAATGAGCAGTTCTTC. Its translation is CASYDASGYNEQFF.

The J gene is TRBJ1-5, the V gene TRBV20-1; D not certain. The CDR3 has 13 residues. Per germline, CDR1 DFQATT and CDR2 SNEGSKA (reference sequence). Trimming shortened V by 3 bases and J by 3 bases, and 9 bases separated the two germline ends. The CDR3 loop reads CSASRGVNQPQHF. The CDR3, as DNA: TGCAGTGCTAGTCGGGGAGTCAATCAGCCCCAGCATTTT.

This clone occurred once. V gene TRBV9 combines with J gene TRBJ2-3; 9 bases line up with TRBD1. V lost 6 bases to trimming and J lost 8 bases; unmatched junction nucleotides: 16. CDR1 is SGDLS, CDR2 YYNGEE, per germline. The CDR3 extends over 16 amino acids. DNA of the CDR3: TGTGCCAGCACCTCAGGACCACAGGGGGCAAAGGGTACGCAGTATTTT. Translated: CASTSGPQGAKGTQYF.

CDR3 loop: CASNRRTDNSPLHF. The CDR3 region has the DNA TGTGCCAGCAACCGACGCACGGATAATTCACCCCTCCACTTT. The rearrangement uses TRBV7-9 and TRBJ1-6; the D is unclear. In germline, CDR1 is SEHNR, CDR2 FQNEAQ (reference sequence). The CDR3 length is 14 residues. Trimming removed 7 bases at V and 5 bases at J, with 12 bases between.

This clone was seen once. The rearrangement uses TRBV6-1 and TRBJ1-6; D is ambiguous. Germline lookup yields CDR1 MNHNS and CDR2 SASEGT. V was shortened by 3 bases and J by 9 bases, with 12 bases between the two germline ends. The CDR3 sequence is 14 residues long. The CDR3 nucleotides are TGTGCCAGCAGTGAGGGTCAAGATCTTTCACCCCTCCACTTT. Translation: CASSEGQDLSPLHF.

V is TRBV6-1 and J is TRBJ1-1; 9 bases agree with TRBD1. The CDR3 contains 15 residues. V lost 1 base, J lost 4 bases, and 4 bases stayed unmatched. CDR1 and CDR2 from the germline V gene are MNHNS and SASEGT. CDR3 loop: CASSEVDRGGTEAFF. CDR3 sequence (DNA): TGTGCCAGCAGTGAAGTGGACAGGGGAGGCACTGAAGCTTTCTTT.